This T cell receptor (beta chain) was sequenced for a study of cytomegalovirus exposure and HLA in healthy donors. Study-wide points: Owing to their indistinguishability, certain V segments, notably TRBV6-2 and TRBV6-3, were excluded. One variant, a missense change in DCLRE1C, was linked in a later analysis to TCR beta V- and J-gene trimming.

Vbeta (60) and Jbeta (13) primers were used in the PCR. Clones were sequenced by immunoSEQ multiplex PCR, and TCRdb holds only the in-frame ones, with some missing. The table shows around 55,000 clones, with approximately 80% occurring only once. Per germline, CDR1 SQVTM and CDR2 ANQGSEA. The CDR3 totals 12 residues. Trimming cost V 5 bases and J 2 bases, with 10 bases left between them. About this clone itself: Antigen specificity is unknown.

Healthy bone marrow donors formed the donor group. V gene TRBV29-1 combines with J gene TRBJ2-7; the D gene is possibly TRBD2 (5 bases). This clonotype was sampled from a female donor in good health and CMV-seronegative. Sequencing was carried out using PBMCs. CDR3 DNA: TGCAGCGTTACAGTCGGGGCCTACGAGCAGTACTTC. This gives the protein CSVTVGAYEQYF.